The clone carrying this TCR beta chain was counted many times. The antigen is unknown. Based on clinical symptoms, serum thyroxine and TRAb, thyroid ultrasound and orbital computed tomography, diagnoses were reached. Extraction of PBMCs used 8 to 10 ml of fresh peripheral blood. The data stem from a study of T cells in Graves' hyperthyroidism and ophthalmopathy. Study details: Peripheral blood was acquired at first diagnosis, ahead of any therapy whatsoever.

Study findings and constraints: In the blood, most expanded thyroid clonotypes above 0.001 appeared as well.

The CDR3 extends over 14 amino acids. CDR1 GTSNPN and CDR2 SVGIG come from the germline V gene (reference sequence). Trimming shortened V by 0 bases and J by 3 bases, and 12 bases separated the two germline ends. Amplified TCR beta CDR3 regions came from RNA transcripts. HTBI primers were the set used in a first-round RT-PCR of the TCR CDR3. TCRdb re-analysed the multiplex PCR reads in MiXCR, keeping a single row per CDR3 protein. The profile shows about 37,000 distinct CDR3 sequences, roughly half of them singletons. This clonotype was obtained from a man aged 35-49 years with Graves' ophthalmopathy. The V gene is TRBV30, the J gene TRBJ2-7; TRBD2 might be the D (5 bases). Input material: blood. The CDR3 region is CAWSVGVGNYEQYF. As DNA, the CDR3 is TGTGCCTGGAGTGTCGGAGTCGGGAACTACGAGCAGTACTTC.